Only a few counts were recorded for the clone carrying this T cell receptor beta chain. The CDR3 sequence is 13 residues long. The germline V gene has CDR1 SGHTS and CDR2 YDEGEE. With 1 base clipped from V and 7 bases from J, the junction kept 4 bases outside the gene matches. Libraries were prepared by immunoSEQ multiplex PCR; TCRdb keeps only in-frame clonotypes and omits some of them. Of 55,000 to 75,000 clones listed, 65% to 85% are singletons. This specimen belongs to a study of blood T cell repertoires in COVID-19. Study details: Samples representing acute and convalescent COVID-19 were sourced from the United States, Italy and Spain.

The TCR sequence derives from an elderly man with COVID-19, enrolled during active disease. The chain couples TRBV5-8 to TRBJ2-7; 8 nucleotides align to TRBD2. Sequences were obtained from peripheral blood. The CDR3 reads CASSLSGGWEQYF. CDR3 nucleotide sequence: TGTGCCAGCAGCTTGAGCGGGGGTTGGGAGCAGTACTTC.